A single T cell receptor beta chain is shown here with its context. What it recognizes is unknown. Per germline, CDR1 MGHRA and CDR2 YSYEKL. CDR3 length: 16 residues. V lost 2 bases to trimming and J lost 1 base; unmatched junction nucleotides: 6. This specimen belongs to a study of vaccination effects on CD4 cells after COVID-19. General study results and limits: Researchers report that only 1 of 255 vaccine-induced clones in healthy vaccinees cross-reacted with common cold coronaviruses.

ViraFEST used viral peptide pools to expand antigen-specific CD4+ T cells before sequencing. Once cultured for under 11 days, the cells underwent separation to obtain CD4+ T cells. None of these healthy vaccinees had been infected with SARS-CoV-2 before vaccination. Each culture well received a few million PBMC. These cells were then cultured in IMDM with about 10 IU/ml IL-2 and roughly 10 ug/ml peptides. Cultures received IL-2 medium that replaced half the medium on days 3 and 7. The data were produced by immunoSEQ multiplex PCR, yet TCRdb's version contains in-frame clones alone and is incomplete. The sample includes about 27,000 clones, 72% of them seen just once.

This TCR came from a human donor who received a COVID-19 vaccine. Sample: CD4+ T cells from PBMCs cultured with SARS-CoV-2 spike peptides, taken before COVID-19 vaccination. J is TRBJ2-7 and V is TRBV4-1; 9 bases map to TRBD2. The CDR3 DNA reads as TGCGCCAGCAGCCAACCCACTAGCGGGCTATCCTACGAGCAGTACTTC. This codes for CASSQPTSGLSYEQYF.